This T cell receptor (beta chain) is drawn from a study of T cell repertoires in cytomegalovirus infection. Whole-study context: Shared public TCR beta signatures pointed to both CMV infection and a matching HLA type. Study conclusions and caveats: CMV-specific HLA-C-restricted TCR beta clonotypes dominated the ex vivo response. Summed public TCR beta family frequency identified CMV carriers bearing the relevant HLA.

TCRdb re-called the reads through MiXCR, storing one row per CDR3 protein. The sample carries 200,000 to 250,000 distinct CDR3 sequences, roughly two fifths recorded once. Concerning this clonotype itself: What it binds is not known.

The V and J ends lost 6 bases and 5 bases respectively, with 13 bases between them. This CDR3 contains 13 residues. The rearrangement joins TRBV12-3 or TRBV12-4 to TRBJ2-5; maybe TRBD2 (6 bases). The sample consisted of CD8+ T cells from cultured PBMCs, taken from culture after CMV antigen stimulation. The TCR was taken from a human donor in good health (CMV status not recorded). Some clones in this sample may be carry-over from other donors' samples. The CDR3 spells CASSWDWRETQYF. The CDR3 DNA reads TGTGCCAGCAGCTGGGACTGGCGGGAGACCCAGTACTTC.